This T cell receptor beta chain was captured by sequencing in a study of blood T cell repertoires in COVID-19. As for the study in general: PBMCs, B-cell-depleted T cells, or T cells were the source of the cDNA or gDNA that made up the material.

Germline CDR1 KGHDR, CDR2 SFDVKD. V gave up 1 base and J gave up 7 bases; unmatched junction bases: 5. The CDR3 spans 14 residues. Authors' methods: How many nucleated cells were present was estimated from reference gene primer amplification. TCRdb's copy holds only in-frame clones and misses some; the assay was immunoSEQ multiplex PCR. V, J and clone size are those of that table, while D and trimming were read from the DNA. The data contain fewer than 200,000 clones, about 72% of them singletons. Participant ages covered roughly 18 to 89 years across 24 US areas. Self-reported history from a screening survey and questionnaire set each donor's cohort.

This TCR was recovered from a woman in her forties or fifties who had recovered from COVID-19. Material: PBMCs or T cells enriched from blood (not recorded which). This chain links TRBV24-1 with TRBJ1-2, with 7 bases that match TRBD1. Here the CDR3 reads CATSDFDREGGYTF. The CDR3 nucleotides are TGTGCCACCAGTGATTTCGACAGGGAAGGTGGCTACACCTTC.